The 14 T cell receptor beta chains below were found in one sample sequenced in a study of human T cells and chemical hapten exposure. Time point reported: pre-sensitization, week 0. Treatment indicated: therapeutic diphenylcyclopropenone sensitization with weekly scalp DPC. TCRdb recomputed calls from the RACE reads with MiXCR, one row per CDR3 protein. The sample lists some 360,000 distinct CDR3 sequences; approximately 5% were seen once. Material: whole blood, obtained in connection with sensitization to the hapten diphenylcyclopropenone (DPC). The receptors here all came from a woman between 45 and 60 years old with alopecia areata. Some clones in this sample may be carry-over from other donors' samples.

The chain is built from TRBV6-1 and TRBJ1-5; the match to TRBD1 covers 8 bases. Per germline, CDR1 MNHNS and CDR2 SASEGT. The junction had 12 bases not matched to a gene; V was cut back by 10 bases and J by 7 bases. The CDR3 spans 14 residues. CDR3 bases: TGTGCCATCGCACCGGGACAGGCGGTGCAGCCCCAGCATTTT. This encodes CAIAPGQAVQPQHF.

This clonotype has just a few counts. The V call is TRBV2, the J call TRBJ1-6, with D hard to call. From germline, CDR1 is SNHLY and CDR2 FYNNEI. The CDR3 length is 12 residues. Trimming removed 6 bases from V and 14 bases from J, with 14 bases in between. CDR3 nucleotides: TGTGCCAGCAGCTACCGCGGGCTCACCCTCCACTTT. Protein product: CASSYRGLTLHF.

The CDR3 reads CASNTMGRVIRETQYF. CDR3 nucleotides: TGTGCCAGCAACACGATGGGGCGGGTGATCAGAGAGACCCAGTACTTC. The chain joins TRBV5-6 to TRBJ2-5, with D tentatively TRBD1 or TRBD2 (5 bases each). Germline V CDR1 and CDR2: SGHDT, YYEEEE. V was cut by 6 bases and J by 4 bases, with 22 bases left in between. This CDR3 spans 16 amino acids.

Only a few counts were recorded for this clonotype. Here the CDR3 reads CASRVRDTLTQETQYF. The DNA of the CDR3 is TGTGCCAGCAGGGTCCGGGACACCCTTACCCAAGAGACCCAGTACTTC. V usage is TRBV28 and J usage is TRBJ2-5; possible D gene TRBD1, 6 bases. This CDR3 contains 16 residues. Trimming stripped 6 bases from V and 1 base from J, with 18 bases between. In germline, CDR1 is MDHEN, CDR2 SYDVKM.

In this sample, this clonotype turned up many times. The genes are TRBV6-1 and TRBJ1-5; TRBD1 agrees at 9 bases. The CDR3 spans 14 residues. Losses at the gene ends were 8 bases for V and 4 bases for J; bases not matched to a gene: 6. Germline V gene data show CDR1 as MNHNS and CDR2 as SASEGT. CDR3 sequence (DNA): TGTGCCAGCTGGGACAGGGCTTGGAATCAGCCCCAGCATTTT. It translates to CASWDRAWNQPQHF.

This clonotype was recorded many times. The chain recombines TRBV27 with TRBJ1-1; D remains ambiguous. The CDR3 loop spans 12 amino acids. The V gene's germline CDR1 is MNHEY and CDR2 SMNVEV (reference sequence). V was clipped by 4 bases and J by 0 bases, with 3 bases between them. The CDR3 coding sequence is TGTGCCAGCAGTTATATGAACACTGAAGCTTTCTTT. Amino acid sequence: CASSYMNTEAFF.

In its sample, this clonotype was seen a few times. CDR3 amino acids: CASRLTGGRNQPQHF. In DNA, the CDR3 is TGTGCCAGCAGGCTTACAGGGGGCAGGAATCAGCCCCAGCATTTT. The rearrangement joins TRBV27 to TRBJ1-5, with 9 bases fitting TRBD1. The germline V gene has CDR1 MNHEY and CDR2 SMNVEV (reference sequence). This CDR3 is 15 amino acids long. The V and J ends lost 6 bases and 4 bases, in that order; junction bases with no gene match: 7.

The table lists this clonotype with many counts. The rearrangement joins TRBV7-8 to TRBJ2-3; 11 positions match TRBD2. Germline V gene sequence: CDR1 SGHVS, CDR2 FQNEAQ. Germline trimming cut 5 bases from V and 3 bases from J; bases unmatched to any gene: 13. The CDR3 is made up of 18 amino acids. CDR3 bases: TGTGCCAGCAGCAAGACTAGCGGGATAAGGGTGAGAACAGATACGCAGTATTTT. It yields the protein CASSKTSGIRVRTDTQYF.

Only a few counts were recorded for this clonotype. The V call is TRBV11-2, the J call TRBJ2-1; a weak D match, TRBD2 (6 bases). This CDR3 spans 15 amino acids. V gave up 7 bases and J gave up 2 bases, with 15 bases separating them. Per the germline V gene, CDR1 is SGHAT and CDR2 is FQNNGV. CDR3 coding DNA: TGTGCCAGCACCATGGGGGGTAACCCCTACAATGAGCAGTTCTTC. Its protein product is CASTMGGNPYNEQFF. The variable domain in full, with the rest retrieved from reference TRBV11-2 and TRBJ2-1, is EAGVAQSPRYKIIEKRQSVAFWCNPISGHATLYWYQQILGQGPKLLIQFQNNGVVDDSQLPKDRFSAERLKGVDSTLKIQPAKLEDSAVYLCASTMGGNPYNEQFFGPGTRLTVL.

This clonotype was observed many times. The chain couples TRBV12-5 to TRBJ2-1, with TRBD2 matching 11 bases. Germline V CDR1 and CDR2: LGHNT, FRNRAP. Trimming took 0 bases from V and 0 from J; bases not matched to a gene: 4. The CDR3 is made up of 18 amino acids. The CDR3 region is CASGLVLTSGSSYNEQFF. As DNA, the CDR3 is TGTGCTAGTGGTTTGGTACTCACTAGCGGGAGCTCCTACAATGAGCAGTTCTTC. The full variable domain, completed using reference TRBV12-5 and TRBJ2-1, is DARVTQTPRHKVTEMGQEVTMRCQPILGHNTVFWYRQTMMQGLELLAYFRNRAPLDDSGMPKDRFSAEMPDATLATLKIQPSEPRDSAVYFCASGLVLTSGSSYNEQFFGPGTRLTVL.

The CDR3, as DNA: TGCGCCACCCCTGAACAGGCACCTTATGGCTACACCTTC. This codes for CATPEQAPYGYTF. The chain uses TRBV5-1 and TRBJ1-2, with TRBD1 as a possible D gene (5 bases). V was cut by 9 bases and J by 5 bases, with 17 bases left in between. CDR3 length: 13 residues. Germline CDR1 reads SGHRS; CDR2 reads YFSETQ.

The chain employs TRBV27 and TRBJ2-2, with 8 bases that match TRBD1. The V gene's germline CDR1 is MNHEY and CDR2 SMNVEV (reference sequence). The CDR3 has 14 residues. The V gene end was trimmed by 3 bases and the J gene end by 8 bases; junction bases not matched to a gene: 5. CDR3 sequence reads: CASSFAQGAGELFF. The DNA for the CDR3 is TGTGCCAGCAGTTTCGCCCAGGGGGCGGGGGAGCTGTTTTTT.

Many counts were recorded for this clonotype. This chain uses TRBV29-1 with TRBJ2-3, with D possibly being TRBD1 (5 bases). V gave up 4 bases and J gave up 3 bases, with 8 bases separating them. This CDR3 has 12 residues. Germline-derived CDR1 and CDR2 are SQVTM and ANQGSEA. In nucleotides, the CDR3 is TGCAGCGTTGGGAAGGGGACAGATACGCAGTATTTT. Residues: CSVGKGTDTQYF.

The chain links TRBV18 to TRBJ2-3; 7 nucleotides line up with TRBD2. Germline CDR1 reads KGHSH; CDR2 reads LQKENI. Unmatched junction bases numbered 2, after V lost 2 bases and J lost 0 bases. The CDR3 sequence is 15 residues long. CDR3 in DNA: TGTGCCAGCTCACCAAGCGGGGAAAGCACAGATACGCAGTATTTT. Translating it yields CASSPSGESTDTQYF.